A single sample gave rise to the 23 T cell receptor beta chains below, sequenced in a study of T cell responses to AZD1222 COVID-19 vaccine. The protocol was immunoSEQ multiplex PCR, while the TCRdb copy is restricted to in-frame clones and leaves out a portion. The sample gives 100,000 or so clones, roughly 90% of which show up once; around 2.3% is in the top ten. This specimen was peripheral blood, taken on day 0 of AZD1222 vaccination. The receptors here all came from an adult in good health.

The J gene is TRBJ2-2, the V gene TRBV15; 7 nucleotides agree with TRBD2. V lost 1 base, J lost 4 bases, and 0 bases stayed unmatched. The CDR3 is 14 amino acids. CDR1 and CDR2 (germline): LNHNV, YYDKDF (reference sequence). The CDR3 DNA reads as TGTGCCACCAGCAGAGCGGGGGGCACCGGGGAGCTGTTTTTT. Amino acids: CATSRAGGTGELFF. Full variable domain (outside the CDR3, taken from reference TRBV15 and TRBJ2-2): DAMVIQNPRYQVTQFGKPVTLSCSQTLNHNVMYWYQQKSSQAPKLLFHYYDKDFNNEADTPDNFQSRRPNTSFCFLDIRSPGLGDTAMYLCATSRAGGTGELFFGEGSRLTVL.

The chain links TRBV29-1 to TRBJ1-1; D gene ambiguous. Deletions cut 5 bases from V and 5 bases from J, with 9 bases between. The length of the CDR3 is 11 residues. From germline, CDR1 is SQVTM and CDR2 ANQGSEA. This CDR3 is CSVYGETEAFF. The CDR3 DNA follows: TGCAGCGTTTATGGGGAAACTGAAGCTTTCTTT. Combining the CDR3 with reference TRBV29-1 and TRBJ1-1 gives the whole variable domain SAVISQKPSRDICQRGTSLTIQCQVDSQVTMMFWYRQQPGQSLTLIATANQGSEATYESGFVIDKFPISRPNLTFSTLTVSNMSPEDSSIYLCSVYGETEAFFGQGTRLTVV.

This CDR3 is CAGSGTGGPTNYGYTF. The DNA for the CDR3 is TGTGCCGGCTCCGGGACAGGGGGCCCAACTAACTATGGCTACACCTTC. This chain links TRBV5-4 with TRBJ1-2, with 12 nucleotides matching TRBD1. The CDR3 extends over 16 amino acids. Germline lookup yields CDR1 SGHNT and CDR2 YYREEE (reference sequence). J gave up 0 bases and V 10 bases, and 10 bases lay outside the gene matches.

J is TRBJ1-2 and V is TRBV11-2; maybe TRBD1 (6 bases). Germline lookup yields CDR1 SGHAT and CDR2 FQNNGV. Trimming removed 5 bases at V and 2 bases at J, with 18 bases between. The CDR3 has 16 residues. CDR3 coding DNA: TGTGCCAGCAGCCCCCTGCGGGGGCCGATAAACTATGGCTACACCTTC. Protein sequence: CASSPLRGPINYGYTF. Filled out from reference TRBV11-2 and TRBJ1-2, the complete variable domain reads EAGVAQSPRYKIIEKRQSVAFWCNPISGHATLYWYQQILGQGPKLLIQFQNNGVVDDSQLPKDRFSAERLKGVDSTLKIQPAKLEDSAVYLCASSPLRGPINYGYTFGSGTRLTVV.

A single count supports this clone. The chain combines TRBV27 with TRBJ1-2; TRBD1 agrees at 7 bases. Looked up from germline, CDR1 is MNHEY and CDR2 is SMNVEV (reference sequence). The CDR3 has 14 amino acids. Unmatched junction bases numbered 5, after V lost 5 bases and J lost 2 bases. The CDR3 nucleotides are TGTGCCAGCAGTGACAGGGCTTCAAACTATGGCTACACCTTC. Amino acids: CASSDRASNYGYTF.

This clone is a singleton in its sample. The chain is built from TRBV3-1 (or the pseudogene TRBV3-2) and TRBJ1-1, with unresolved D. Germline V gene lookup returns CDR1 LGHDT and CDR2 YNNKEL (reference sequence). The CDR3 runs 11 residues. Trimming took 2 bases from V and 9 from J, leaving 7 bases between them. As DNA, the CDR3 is TGTGCCAGCAGCCAAATCGACAAAGCTTTCTTT. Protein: CASSQIDKAFF.

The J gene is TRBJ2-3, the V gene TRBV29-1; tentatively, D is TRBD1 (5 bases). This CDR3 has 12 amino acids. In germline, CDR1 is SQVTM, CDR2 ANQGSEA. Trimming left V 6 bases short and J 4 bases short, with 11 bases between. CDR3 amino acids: CSVRRGPDTQYF. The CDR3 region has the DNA TGCAGCGTCCGTAGGGGCCCAGATACGCAGTATTTT.

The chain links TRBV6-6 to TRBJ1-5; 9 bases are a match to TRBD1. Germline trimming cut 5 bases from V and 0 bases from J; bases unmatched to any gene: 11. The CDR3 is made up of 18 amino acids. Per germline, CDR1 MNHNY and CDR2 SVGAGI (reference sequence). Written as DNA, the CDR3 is TGTGCCAGCAGTCCACAACAGGGGGCCGCGGATAGCAATCAGCCCCAGCATTTT. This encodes CASSPQQGAADSNQPQHF.

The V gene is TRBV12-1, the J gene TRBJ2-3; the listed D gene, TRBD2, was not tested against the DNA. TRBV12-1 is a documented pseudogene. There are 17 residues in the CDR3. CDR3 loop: CASSSARGAGATDTQYF. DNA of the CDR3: TGTGCCAGCAGCTCCGCCCGGGGAGCGGGAGCAACAGATACGCAGTATTTT.

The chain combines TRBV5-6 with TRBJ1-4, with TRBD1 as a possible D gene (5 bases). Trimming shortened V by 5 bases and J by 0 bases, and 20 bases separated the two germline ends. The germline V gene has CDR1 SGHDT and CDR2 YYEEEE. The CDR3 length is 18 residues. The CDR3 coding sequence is TGTGCCAGCAGGGCGAAAGGGGTCGGGGTTGCAACTAATGAAAAACTGTTTTTT. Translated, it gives CASRAKGVGVATNEKLFF.

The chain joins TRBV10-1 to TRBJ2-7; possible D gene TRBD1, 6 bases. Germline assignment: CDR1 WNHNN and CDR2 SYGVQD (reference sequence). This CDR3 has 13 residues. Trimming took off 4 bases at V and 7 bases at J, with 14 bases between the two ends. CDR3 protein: CASSGYSQGEQYF. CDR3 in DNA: TGCGCCAGCAGTGGGTATTCCCAGGGGGAGCAGTACTTC.

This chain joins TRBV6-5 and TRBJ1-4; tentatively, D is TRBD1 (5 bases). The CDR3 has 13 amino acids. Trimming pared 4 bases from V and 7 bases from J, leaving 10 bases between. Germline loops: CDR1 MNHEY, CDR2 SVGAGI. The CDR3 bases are TGTGCCAGCAGTTGGAACAGGTCTGAAAAACTGTTTTTT. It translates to CASSWNRSEKLFF.

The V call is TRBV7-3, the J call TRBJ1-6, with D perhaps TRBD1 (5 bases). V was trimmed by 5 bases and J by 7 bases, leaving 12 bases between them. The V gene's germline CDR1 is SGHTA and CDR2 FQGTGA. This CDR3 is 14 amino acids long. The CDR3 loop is CASSHGGRNSPLHF. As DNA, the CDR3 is TGTGCCAGCAGCCACGGGGGAAGGAATTCACCCCTCCACTTT.

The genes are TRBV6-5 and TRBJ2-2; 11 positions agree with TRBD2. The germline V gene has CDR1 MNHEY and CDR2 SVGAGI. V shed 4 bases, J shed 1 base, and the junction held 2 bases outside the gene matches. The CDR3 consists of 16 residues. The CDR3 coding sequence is TGTGCCAGCAGTTTAGGACTAGCGGGGAACACCGGGGAGCTGTTTTTT. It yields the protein CASSLGLAGNTGELFF.

CDR3: CASSPRGTEAFF. The CDR3 region has the DNA TGCGCCAGCAGCCCGAGGGGCACTGAAGCTTTCTTT. The chain employs TRBV4-1 and TRBJ1-1; the D gene is possibly TRBD1 (5 bases). V lost 4 bases and J lost 4, with 7 bases in between. This CDR3 has 12 amino acids. In germline, CDR1 is MGHRA, CDR2 YSYEKL.

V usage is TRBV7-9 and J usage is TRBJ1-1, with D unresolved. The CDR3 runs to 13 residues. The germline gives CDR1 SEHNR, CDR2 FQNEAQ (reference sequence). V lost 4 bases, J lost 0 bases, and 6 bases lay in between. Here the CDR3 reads CASSSAVNTEAFF. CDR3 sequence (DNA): TGTGCCAGCAGCTCCGCAGTGAACACTGAAGCTTTCTTT.

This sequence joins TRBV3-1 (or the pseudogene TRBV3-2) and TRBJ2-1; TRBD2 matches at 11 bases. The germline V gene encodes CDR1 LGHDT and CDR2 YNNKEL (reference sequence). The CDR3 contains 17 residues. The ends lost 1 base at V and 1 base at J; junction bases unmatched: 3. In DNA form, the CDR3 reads TGTGCCAGCAGCCAAGTTAGCGGGGGGGCTTCCTACAATGAGCAGTTCTTC. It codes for CASSQVSGGASYNEQFF.

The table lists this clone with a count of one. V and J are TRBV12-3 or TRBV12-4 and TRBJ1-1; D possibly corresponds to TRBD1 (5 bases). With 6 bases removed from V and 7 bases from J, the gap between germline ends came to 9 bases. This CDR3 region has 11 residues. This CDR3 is CASSPGGEAFF. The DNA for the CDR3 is TGTGCCAGCAGCCCTGGGGGTGAAGCTTTCTTT.

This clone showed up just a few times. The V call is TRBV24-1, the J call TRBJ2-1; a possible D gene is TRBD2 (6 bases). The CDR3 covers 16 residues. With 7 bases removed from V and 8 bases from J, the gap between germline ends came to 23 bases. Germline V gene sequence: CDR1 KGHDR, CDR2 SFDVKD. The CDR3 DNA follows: TGTGCCACCAGCCTACCGGGACTTAAAAGGGGTGATGAGCAGTTCTTC. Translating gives CATSLPGLKRGDEQFF.

CDR3 amino acids: CASSFVGNNSPLHF. The CDR3 nucleotides are TGTGCCAGCAGTTTTGTCGGGAATAATTCACCCCTCCACTTT. This chain uses TRBV28 with TRBJ1-6; D is uncertain. Per germline, CDR1 MDHEN and CDR2 SYDVKM. This CDR3 comprises 14 residues. The V end was cut by 3 bases, the J end by 5 bases, with 8 bases between.

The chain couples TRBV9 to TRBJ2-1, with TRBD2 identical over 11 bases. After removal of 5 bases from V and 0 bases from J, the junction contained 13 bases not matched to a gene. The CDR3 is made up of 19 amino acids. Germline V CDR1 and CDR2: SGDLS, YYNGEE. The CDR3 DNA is TGTGCCAGCAGTCCTCTCTCGGTAGCGGGAGGGAGCTCCTACAATGAGCAGTTCTTC. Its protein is CASSPLSVAGGSSYNEQFF.

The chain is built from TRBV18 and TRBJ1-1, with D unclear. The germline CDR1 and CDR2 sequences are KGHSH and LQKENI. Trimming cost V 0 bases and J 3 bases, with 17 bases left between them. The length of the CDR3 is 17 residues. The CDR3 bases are TGTGCCAGCTCACCACCGGGAGGAGGGTGGATGGACACTGAAGCTTTCTTT. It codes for CASSPPGGGWMDTEAFF.

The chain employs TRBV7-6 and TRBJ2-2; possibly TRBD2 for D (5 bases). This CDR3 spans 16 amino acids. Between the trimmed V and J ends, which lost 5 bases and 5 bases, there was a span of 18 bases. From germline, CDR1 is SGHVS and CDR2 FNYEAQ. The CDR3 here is CASSQFGPSGTGELFF. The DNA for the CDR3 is TGTGCCAGCAGCCAATTTGGACCGTCGGGGACCGGGGAGCTGTTTTTT.